The next 30 T cell receptor beta chains were all read from a single sample in a study of cytomegalovirus exposure and HLA in healthy donors. In the PCR, 60 Vbeta and 13 Jbeta primers were used. This table comes from immunoSEQ multiplex PCR, and its TCRdb copy is limited to in-frame clones, with some not included. The sample records approximately 190,000 clones, roughly 90% being singletons. Sequenced input: PBMCs. Source of these receptors: a boy aged 2 to 10 in good health and CMV-seronegative.

V and J are TRBV7-9 and TRBJ1-5; 9 bases fit TRBD1. The CDR3 sequence is 15 residues long. The germline gives CDR1 SEHNR, CDR2 FQNEAQ (reference sequence). V lost 2 bases and J lost 6; bases outside the gene matches: 5. The CDR3 region has the DNA TGTGCCAGCAGCTTAACAGGGGGCGCGGGTCAGCCCCAGCATTTT. Its translation is CASSLTGGAGQPQHF.

This chain links TRBV13 with TRBJ1-1, with D perhaps matching TRBD1 (5 bases). This CDR3 is built from 16 residues. CDR1 and CDR2 from the germline V gene are PRHDT and FYEKMQ (reference sequence). Trimming cost V 0 bases and J 0 bases, with 11 bases left between them. The DNA for the CDR3 is TGTGCCAGCAGCTTAGGGGGGGAGGGATTGAACACTGAAGCTTTCTTT. It translates to CASSLGGEGLNTEAFF.

The chain couples TRBV15 to TRBJ1-3; 9 bases align to TRBD1. Looked up from germline, CDR1 is LNHNV and CDR2 is YYDKDF (reference sequence). J gave up 0 bases and V 1 base, and 7 bases lay outside the gene matches. The CDR3 has 18 amino acids. The CDR3 region is CATSRGGTGLSSGNTIYF. In nucleotides, the CDR3 is TGTGCCACCAGCAGAGGGGGGACAGGGCTCTCCTCTGGAAACACCATATATTTT.

This rearrangement joins TRBV5-8 to TRBJ1-5; tentative D call: TRBD1 (6 bases). CDR1 is SGHTS and CDR2 is YDEGEE in the germline V gene. The CDR3 consists of 16 residues. V was clipped by 7 bases and J by 7 bases, with 24 bases between them. This CDR3 is CASGPTKTGTWQPQHF. The CDR3, as DNA: TGTGCCAGCGGCCCGACGAAAACAGGGACGTGGCAGCCCCAGCATTTT. The full variable domain, rest sourced from reference TRBV5-8 and TRBJ1-5, is EAGVTQSPTHLIKTRGQQATLRCSPISGHTSVYWYQQALGLGLQFLLWYDEGEERNRGNFPPRFSGRQFPNYSSELNVNALELEDSALYLCASGPTKTGTWQPQHFGDGTRLSIL.

The chain uses TRBV27 and TRBJ2-7; no clear D gene. V was cut by 0 bases and J by 4 bases, with 4 bases left in between. There are 12 residues in the CDR3. Germline V gives CDR1 MNHEY, CDR2 SMNVEV (reference sequence). The CDR3 DNA reads TGTGCCAGCAGTTTATCCGGTTACGAGCAGTACTTC. Its translation is CASSLSGYEQYF.

This chain uses TRBV7-8 with TRBJ2-1, with 10 nucleotides matching TRBD2. CDR1 and CDR2 from the germline V gene are SGHVS and FQNEAQ. With V trimmed by 5 bases and J by 2 bases, 6 bases remained unmatched. This CDR3 is 16 amino acids long. CDR3 residues: CASSPSGGRTYNEQFF. Written as DNA, the CDR3 is TGTGCCAGCAGCCCTAGCGGGGGCAGGACCTACAATGAGCAGTTCTTC.

The chain joins TRBV7-9 to TRBJ2-7, with D unresolved. Per the germline V gene, CDR1 is SEHNR and CDR2 is FQNEAQ (reference sequence). The CDR3 is made up of 12 amino acids. Trimming stripped 1 base from V and 7 bases from J, with 8 bases between. The DNA for the CDR3 is TGTGCCAGCAGCTTAGACCCGAGGGAGCAGTACTTC. Amino acids: CASSLDPREQYF.

This clone was found a few times. The chain joins TRBV5-1 to TRBJ1-4; D unresolved. V shed 4 bases and J shed 6 bases, with 13 bases lying between them. Germline loops: CDR1 SGHRS, CDR2 YFSETQ. This CDR3 region has 14 residues. For the CDR3, the DNA is TGCGCCAGCAGCCCCGGGTCCCTGGATGAAAAACTGTTTTTT. Translation gives CASSPGSLDEKLFF.

V and J are TRBV19 and TRBJ1-5; D gene uncertain. CDR1 and CDR2 from the germline V gene are LNHDA and SQIVND (reference sequence). V lost 5 bases to trimming and J lost 6 bases, with 20 bases between them. The CDR3 is 16 amino acids. CDR3 coding DNA: TGTGCCAGTAGTTTCGGACCCATTCAGAGGGCTCAGCCCCAGCATTTT. Translating it yields CASSFGPIQRAQPQHF.

The sample holds a few counts of this clone. This chain uses TRBV4-1 with TRBJ2-7; unclear D gene. Trimming left V 2 bases short and J 2 bases short, with 13 bases between. CDR3 length: 15 amino acids. Germline V gene data show CDR1 as MGHRA and CDR2 as YSYEKL. Here the CDR3 DNA reads TGCGCCAGCAGCCAACGTGGTGACTCAGCCTACGAGCAGTACTTC. This sequence encodes CASSQRGDSAYEQYF.

V and J are TRBV11-1 and TRBJ2-2; 7 bases are shared with TRBD1. Losses at the gene ends were 5 bases for V and 2 bases for J; bases not matched to a gene: 5. The CDR3 covers 15 residues. Germline values: CDR1 SGHAT, CDR2 FQDESV (reference sequence). For the CDR3, the DNA is TGTGCCAGCAGCCCGGGACAGCTCAACACCGGGGAGCTGTTTTTT. Its protein product is CASSPGQLNTGELFF.

The chain recombines TRBV6-5 with TRBJ2-3, with D tentatively TRBD1 (5 bases). CDR1 and CDR2 (germline): MNHEY, SVGAGI. The CDR3 loop spans 14 amino acids. V was shortened by 2 bases and J by 3 bases, with 9 bases between the two germline ends. The CDR3 loop reads CASSYGALTDTQYF. In DNA, the CDR3 is TGTGCCAGCAGTTACGGGGCCCTAACAGATACGCAGTATTTT.

The genes are TRBV6-5 and TRBJ1-1, with TRBD1 as a possible D gene (6 bases). The CDR3 sequence is 15 residues long. Trimming stripped 6 bases from V and 4 bases from J, with 18 bases between. Per germline, CDR1 MNHEY and CDR2 SVGAGI. The CDR3 DNA reads TGTGCCAGCAGCCCACAGGTGGGGGCGAGCACTGAAGCTTTCTTT. It encodes CASSPQVGASTEAFF.

CDR3 residues: CASRGQGSGANVLTF. In nucleotides, the CDR3 is TGTGCCAGCAGAGGACAGGGGTCTGGGGCCAACGTCCTGACTTTC. The chain links TRBV6-1 to TRBJ2-6; 9 bases are shared with TRBD1. The V gene end was trimmed by 6 bases and the J gene end by 1 base; junction bases not matched to a gene: 1. CDR3 length equals 15 residues. Germline CDR1 MNHNS, CDR2 SASEGT.

The V and J genes are TRBV18 and TRBJ2-3, with 13 bases matching TRBD2. There are 17 residues in the CDR3. Trimming at V came to 3 bases and at J to 1 base, leaving 4 bases not matched to a gene. Germline CDR1 reads KGHSH; CDR2 reads LQKENI. The CDR3 protein is CASSPKGLAGRTDTQYF. The CDR3 bases are TGTGCCAGCTCACCTAAGGGACTAGCGGGACGCACAGATACGCAGTATTTT.

The chain uses TRBV28 and TRBJ1-2; D is possibly TRBD1 (5 bases). Germline V gene sequence: CDR1 MDHEN, CDR2 SYDVKM. The CDR3 is 9 residues long. V shed 11 bases and J shed 7 bases, with 8 bases lying between them. The CDR3 region is CAAGGGYTF. CDR3 nucleotide sequence: TGTGCCGCGGGGGGTGGCTACACCTTC.

As to this clone: An end of the junction does not agree with germline; a read error may underlie this. V is TRBV7-3 and J is TRBJ2-3, with D unclear. CDR3 size: 16 residues. Germline assignment: CDR1 SGHTA and CDR2 FQGTGA. The CDR3 spells CAGSPRVSARPDTQYF. DNA of the CDR3: TGTGCCGGCAGCCCCCGGGTCTCAGCGCGGCCAGATACGCAGTATTTT.

In this sample, this clone turned up once. The gene calls are TRBV5-6 and TRBJ2-3; 10 positions match TRBD2. The germline CDR1 and CDR2 sequences are SGHDT and YYEEEE. V lost 3 bases to trimming and J lost 1 base; unmatched junction nucleotides: 5. This CDR3 contains 16 residues. The CDR3 DNA reads TGTGCCAGCAGCTCGAGACTAGCGGGTGGCACAGATACGCAGTATTTT. Protein sequence: CASSSRLAGGTDTQYF.

The chain joins TRBV28 to TRBJ2-2; TRBD1 agrees at 9 bases. V was pared by 7 bases and J by 7 bases, with 7 bases of the junction left unmatched. CDR3 size: 14 residues. The germline V gene has CDR1 MDHEN and CDR2 SYDVKM. The chain's CDR3 is CASTGQGLYGELFF. DNA of the CDR3: TGTGCCAGCACTGGACAGGGGCTGTACGGGGAGCTGTTTTTT.

The genes are TRBV5-8 and TRBJ1-2, with TRBD1 identical over 7 bases. From germline, CDR1 is SGHTS and CDR2 YDEGEE. This CDR3 region has 16 residues. V gave up 0 bases and J gave up 7 bases; unmatched junction bases: 12. The CDR3 loop is CASSLVGYRGKGGYTF. The CDR3 DNA follows: TGTGCCAGCAGCTTGGTTGGTTACAGGGGAAAGGGTGGCTACACCTTC.

The chain combines TRBV5-6 with TRBJ2-7; TRBD2 might be the D (6 bases). V lost 3 bases and J 7 bases, leaving 11 bases between the germline ends. This CDR3 is 12 amino acids long. CDR1 is SGHDT and CDR2 is YYEEEE in the germline V gene. The CDR3: CASSWAGGEQYF. In DNA, the CDR3 is TGTGCCAGCAGCTGGGCCGGGGGAGAGCAGTACTTC.

The J gene is TRBJ2-1, the V gene TRBV7-2; D possibly corresponds to TRBD2 (5 bases). V lost 0 bases, J lost 7 bases, and 13 bases lay in between. Germline V gene data show CDR1 as SGHTA and CDR2 as FQGNSA. This CDR3 contains 15 residues. This CDR3 reads CASSLAKGVLNEQFF. CDR3 nucleotides: TGTGCCAGCAGCTTAGCGAAGGGAGTTTTGAATGAGCAGTTCTTC.

The CDR3 sequence is CGTGTGYEKLFF. The CDR3 nucleotides are TGTGGGACCGGGACAGGGTATGAAAAACTGTTTTTT. The rearrangement joins TRBV28 to TRBJ1-4; 9 bases are shared with TRBD1. Germline V CDR1 and CDR2: MDHEN, SYDVKM. This CDR3 region has 12 residues.

This chain joins TRBV9 and TRBJ2-1; 10 nucleotides agree with TRBD2. V shed 0 bases, J shed 6 bases, and the junction held 3 bases outside the gene matches. The germline V gene encodes CDR1 SGDLS and CDR2 YYNGEE. The CDR3 totals 15 residues. The chain's CDR3 is CASSVVAGGVNEQFF. In nucleotides, the CDR3 is TGTGCCAGCAGCGTAGTAGCGGGGGGAGTCAATGAGCAGTTCTTC.

The V gene is TRBV6-1, the J gene TRBJ2-3, with 8 nucleotides matching TRBD2. Unmatched junction bases numbered 6, after V lost 3 bases and J lost 1 base. Germline V CDR1 and CDR2: MNHNS, SASEGT. The CDR3 extends over 16 amino acids. In nucleotides, the CDR3 is TGTGCCAGCAGTGAGGGTAGCGGGGTGGGCACAGATACGCAGTATTTT. As protein: CASSEGSGVGTDTQYF.

The chain has TRBV19 and TRBJ2-7; tentatively, D is TRBD1 (6 bases). The germline gives CDR1 LNHDA, CDR2 SQIVND (reference sequence). The CDR3 contains 18 residues. Trimming shortened V by 3 bases and J by 6 bases, and 27 bases separated the two germline ends. CDR3 coding DNA: TGTGCCAGTAGTATCGACGGGGTCACAGGGTCCGTAGTGGGCGAGCAGTACTTC. This translates into CASSIDGVTGSVVGEQYF.

This clone was recorded only once. The chain links TRBV28 to TRBJ1-1; tentatively, D is TRBD1 (5 bases). The ends were cut back, 6 bases at V and 9 bases at J, with 14 bases in the middle. Germline assignment: CDR1 MDHEN and CDR2 SYDVKM. This CDR3 comprises 12 residues. CDR3 sequence reads: CASRVDRNKAFF. The CDR3 DNA sequence: TGTGCCAGCAGGGTAGACAGAAACAAAGCTTTCTTT.

The chain couples TRBV11-3 to TRBJ2-2; a possible D gene is TRBD2 (6 bases). Germline CDR1 is SGHNT and CDR2 is YENEEA. The length of the CDR3 is 15 residues. The V and J ends lost 3 bases and 4 bases respectively, with 12 bases between them. CDR3 DNA: TGTGCCAGCAGCTTCGGTGGGGGAGGCACCGGGGAGCTGTTTTTT. As protein: CASSFGGGGTGELFF.

The chain joins TRBV30 to TRBJ1-4, with 9 bases fitting TRBD1. The CDR3 sequence is 16 residues long. CDR1 and CDR2 (germline): GTSNPN, SVGIG (reference sequence). Germline trimming cut 4 bases from V and 0 bases from J; bases unmatched to any gene: 6. The CDR3 bases are TGTGCCTGGATTCCGGGACAGGGTGCAACTAATGAAAAACTGTTTTTT. Its translation is CAWIPGQGATNEKLFF.

As to this clone: The sample has other DNA sequences that encode this CDR3 too. This chain joins TRBV2 and TRBJ1-5; 7 nucleotides line up with TRBD1. The CDR3 loop spans 15 amino acids. After removal of 8 bases from V and 1 base from J, the junction contained 8 bases not matched to a gene. CDR1 SNHLY and CDR2 FYNNEI come from the germline V gene. This CDR3 is CASRDSLYSNQPQHF. CDR3 nucleotides: TGTGCCAGCCGGGACAGCTTATACAGCAATCAGCCCCAGCATTTT.